This paragraph covers one T cell receptor beta chain sequence. Its antigen is currently unknown. The CDR3 is made up of 13 amino acids. The V gene's germline CDR1 is SGHAT and CDR2 FQNNGV. V was clipped by 4 bases and J by 6 bases, with 12 bases between them. The DNA input per sorted-subset replicate PCR was about 180 ng, corresponding to around 28,000 T cell genomes. As originally analysed: Filtering was not the same, since immunoSEQ gave junction-only sequences without quality scores. Clones were sequenced by immunoSEQ multiplex PCR, and TCRdb holds only the in-frame ones, with some missing. D and trimming were read from the DNA, whereas the V and J calls and clone size are those reported in that table. Counted here are 2.5 million or so clones, 90% to 95% occurring once; the ten biggest clones make up around 0.14%. This entry is derived from a study of shared clonotypes between healthy human individuals. Study-wide background: Every donor yielded three CD4 naive, three CD4 memory, two CD8 naive and one CD8 memory plate. Whole-study findings and limits: Large sequencing depth failed to make sorted-subset sequencing complete, rarefaction showed.

The origin of this receptor is a young man in good health. This chain joins TRBV11-2 and TRBJ1-2; no reliable D call. Sequenced input: naive CD4+ T cells sorted from blood. The subset here: CD45RA+ positively selected. CDR3 DNA: TGTGCCAGCAGCTCCAGACTGCTGAATGGCTACACCTTC. This translates into CASSSRLLNGYTF.